The 15 T cell receptor beta chains listed next were all sequenced from one sample in a study of T cells in Graves' hyperthyroidism and ophthalmopathy. The CDR3 regions of TCR beta were amplified from RNA transcripts. A first-round RT-PCR of the TCR CDR3 used the HTBI primer set. Each CDR3 protein is one row after TCRdb ran MiXCR on the multiplex PCR reads. Of around 260,000 distinct CDR3 sequences listed, less than 30% are singletons. The source material was blood. The receptor source for this set is a middle-aged man with Graves' hyperthyroidism that later progressed to Graves' ophthalmopathy.

J is TRBJ1-2 and V is TRBV20-1; TRBD1 aligns across 9 bases. Germline V gives CDR1 DFQATT, CDR2 SNEGSKA (reference sequence). Losses at the gene ends were 5 bases for V and 4 bases for J; bases not matched to a gene: 11. The CDR3 totals 15 residues. The CDR3 spells CSASSGTGNPYGYTF. The CDR3 DNA is TGCAGTGCTTCCTCCGGGACAGGGAACCCCTATGGCTACACCTTC.

The chain joins TRBV20-1 to TRBJ2-7, with 7 bases identical to TRBD1. V dropped 3 bases and J dropped 3; count of bases not matched to a gene: 5. Looked up from germline, CDR1 is DFQATT and CDR2 is SNEGSKA (reference sequence). This CDR3 comprises 13 residues. Here the CDR3 DNA reads TGCAGTGCTAGCCCGGGACAGATCTACGAGCAGTACTTC. It codes for CSASPGQIYEQYF.

This clonotype was recorded many times. The CDR3 loop is CASSYSDNYEQYF. CDR3 nucleotides: TGTGCCAGCAGTTACTCGGACAACTACGAGCAGTACTTC. V and J are TRBV6-5 and TRBJ2-7; a possible D gene is TRBD1 (5 bases). The CDR3 totals 13 residues. Trimming removed 0 bases from V and 3 bases from J, with 6 bases in between. Germline V lookup: CDR1 MNHEY, CDR2 SVGAGI.

This clonotype was counted at least ten times. The rearrangement links TRBV24-1 to TRBJ1-5; a possible D gene is TRBD1 (5 bases). Germline CDR1 reads KGHDR; CDR2 reads SFDVKD. The CDR3 is made up of 14 amino acids. V gave up 4 bases and J gave up 2 bases, with 8 bases separating them. CDR3 sequence: CATSDDSRNQPQHF. CDR3 DNA: TGTGCCACCAGTGACGACAGTCGCAATCAGCCCCAGCATTTT.

This clonotype was counted ten times or more. V and J are TRBV14 and TRBJ1-1; the D is unclear. The CDR3 runs 15 residues. With 0 bases removed from V and 0 bases from J, the gap between germline ends came to 8 bases. Germline assignment: CDR1 SGHDN and CDR2 FVKESK. The CDR3 is CASSQDFLMNTEAFF. The CDR3 DNA reads as TGTGCCAGCAGCCAAGATTTTCTTATGAACACTGAAGCTTTCTTT.

V gene TRBV30 combines with J gene TRBJ2-7, with a possible D match to TRBD1 (7 bases). This CDR3 is 13 amino acids long. Trimming took 1 base from V and 4 from J, leaving 11 bases between them. Per the germline V gene, CDR1 is GTSNPN and CDR2 is SVGIG (reference sequence). The CDR3 spells CAWSAPGGYEQYF. Here the CDR3 DNA reads TGTGCCTGGAGTGCCCCAGGGGGGTACGAGCAGTACTTC.

This clonotype was seen ten or more times. The CDR3 bases are TGTGCCAGCAGTTTATTCTCCGCTCAAGAATATGGCTACACCTTC. Protein sequence: CASSLFSAQEYGYTF. This chain uses TRBV27 with TRBJ1-2; D not certain. Trimming shortened V by 1 base and J by 5 bases, and 14 bases separated the two germline ends. The germline CDR1 and CDR2 sequences are MNHEY and SMNVEV (reference sequence). This CDR3 comprises 15 residues.

This clonotype has a count of ten or more. The chain uses TRBV5-6 and TRBJ2-5; 7 bases agree with TRBD2. The ends lost 0 bases at V and 4 bases at J; junction bases unmatched: 12. Germline V lookup: CDR1 SGHDT, CDR2 YYEEEE. CDR3 length equals 17 residues. The CDR3 DNA reads TGTGCCAGCAGCTTGGGGTCGCTAGCGGAAGTGGCAGAGACCCAGTACTTC. Amino acid sequence: CASSLGSLAEVAETQYF.

In its sample, this clonotype was seen many times. CDR3 sequence: CSAREGQGDTLNTEAFF. CDR3 nucleotides: TGCAGTGCTAGAGAGGGACAGGGGGATACACTGAACACTGAAGCTTTCTTT. V is TRBV20-1 and J is TRBJ1-1; 11 bases are a match to TRBD1. This CDR3 spans 17 amino acids. After removal of 0 bases from V and 0 bases from J, the junction contained 6 bases not matched to a gene. Germline V gene lookup returns CDR1 DFQATT and CDR2 SNEGSKA (reference sequence).

The chain is built from TRBV12-3 or TRBV12-4 and TRBJ2-6; D call uncertain. V was clipped by 6 bases and J by 0 bases, with 6 bases between them. There are 14 residues in the CDR3. The CDR3 loop is CASRPPSGANVLTF. The CDR3 coding sequence is TGTGCCAGCAGACCACCCTCTGGGGCCAACGTCCTGACTTTC.

This rearrangement joins TRBV12-3 or TRBV12-4 to TRBJ1-5; tentative D call: TRBD1 (5 bases). The CDR3 has 16 residues. V dropped 1 base and J dropped 6 bases, with 16 bases sitting between them. In nucleotides, the CDR3 is TGTGCCAGCAGTTTAGAGTTTACGGGGGAAAGTCAGCCCCAGCATTTT. It translates to CASSLEFTGESQPQHF.

The chain combines TRBV24-1 with TRBJ2-2, with 8 bases that match TRBD1. The CDR3 is made up of 15 amino acids. The V gene end was trimmed by 2 bases and the J gene end by 7 bases; junction bases not matched to a gene: 5. CDR1 and CDR2 (germline): KGHDR, SFDVKD. The CDR3 DNA follows: TGTGCCACCAGTGATTCACAGGGGGTTATCGGGGAGCTGTTTTTT. This translates into CATSDSQGVIGELFF.

This clonotype was recorded many times. This sequence joins TRBV6-5 and TRBJ2-7; the D gene is possibly TRBD2 (5 bases). CDR3 length: 12 residues. The germline V gene has CDR1 MNHEY and CDR2 SVGAGI. Between the trimmed V and J ends, which lost 4 bases and 5 bases, there was a span of 9 bases. CDR3 coding DNA: TGTGCCAGCAGTTTCGCCGGGGACGAGCAGTACTTC. Translated, it gives CASSFAGDEQYF.

A word on this clonotype: Mismatch with germline at one junction end may stem from a read error. The chain recombines TRBV11-2 with TRBJ2-7; 7 bases are a match to TRBD1. The germline gives CDR1 SGHAT, CDR2 FQNNGV. This CDR3 spans 10 amino acids. The CDR3 reads CASSGTATVF. CDR3 sequence (DNA): TGTGCCAGCAGTGGGACAGCGACTGTCTTC.

In this sample, this clonotype turned up many times. V gene TRBV15 combines with J gene TRBJ2-5; 7 bases map to TRBD2. The V segment lost 3 bases and the J segment 1 base; nucleotides outside the gene matches: 2. CDR3 length: 14 amino acids. Germline CDR1 reads LNHNV; CDR2 reads YYDKDF (reference sequence). This CDR3 reads CATSRTSSQETQYF. The CDR3 coding sequence is TGTGCCACCAGCAGGACTAGCAGCCAAGAGACCCAGTACTTC.